This entry is about one T cell receptor (beta chain). The sample comes from a study of blood T cell repertoires in COVID-19. Overall study: Samples taken during acute and convalescent COVID-19 were collected in the United States, Italy and Spain. The cDNA or gDNA used as material had been derived from T cells, B-cell-depleted T cells, or PBMCs.

In germline, CDR1 is SNHLY, CDR2 FYNNEI. The CDR3 is 15 amino acids. Trimming took 4 bases from V and 10 from J; bases not matched to a gene: 11. Profiled with immunoSEQ multiplex PCR; TCRdb holds only in-frame clones, not every one. The sample lists 150,000 or so clones, about 83% occurring once. The clonotype was recovered from a man aged 65 to 85 who had recovered from COVID-19. The rearrangement uses TRBV2 and TRBJ2-1; 9 bases are shared with TRBD2. Sequences were obtained from peripheral blood. Written as DNA, the CDR3 is TGTGCCAGCAGTGGTTTGACTAGCGGTATTGGCGAGCAGTTCTTC. Amino acids: CASSGLTSGIGEQFF. The full variable domain, completed using reference TRBV2 and TRBJ2-1, is EPEVTQTPSHQVTQMGQEVILRCVPISNHLYFYWYRQILGQKVEFLVSFYNNEISEKSEIFDDQFSVERPDGSNFTLKIRSTKLEDSAMYFCASSGLTSGIGEQFFGPGTRLTVL.